This T cell receptor beta chain was captured by sequencing in a study of blood T cell repertoires in COVID-19. Study summary: Some COVID-19 samples were acute and others convalescent; all came from the United States, Italy and Spain. Sample material is recorded as cDNA or gDNA derived from T cells, B-cell-depleted T cells, or PBMCs.

The table lists this clone with a few counts. The authors' processing: Amplification with reference gene primers provided the estimates of nucleated cell counts. Using immunoSEQ multiplex PCR, the repertoire was profiled, and TCRdb retains in-frame clones only, with some absent. V, J and clone size derive from that table, while D and trimming were established from the DNA sequence. The sample carries approximately 110,000 clones, 65% to 80% recorded once. The clonotype was recovered from a woman between 65 and 79 years old with acute or convalescent COVID-19. Sequenced material: peripheral blood.

CDR3 loop: CASSLEGGRNTIYF. The CDR3 region has the DNA TGTGCCAGCAGCTTGGAGGGGGGGAGAAACACCATATATTTT. This chain links TRBV7-8 with TRBJ1-3, with a tentative D call TRBD1 (6 bases). The CDR3 is 14 residues long. Germline lookup yields CDR1 SGHVS and CDR2 FQNEAQ. V dropped 3 bases and J dropped 5 bases, with 11 bases sitting between them.